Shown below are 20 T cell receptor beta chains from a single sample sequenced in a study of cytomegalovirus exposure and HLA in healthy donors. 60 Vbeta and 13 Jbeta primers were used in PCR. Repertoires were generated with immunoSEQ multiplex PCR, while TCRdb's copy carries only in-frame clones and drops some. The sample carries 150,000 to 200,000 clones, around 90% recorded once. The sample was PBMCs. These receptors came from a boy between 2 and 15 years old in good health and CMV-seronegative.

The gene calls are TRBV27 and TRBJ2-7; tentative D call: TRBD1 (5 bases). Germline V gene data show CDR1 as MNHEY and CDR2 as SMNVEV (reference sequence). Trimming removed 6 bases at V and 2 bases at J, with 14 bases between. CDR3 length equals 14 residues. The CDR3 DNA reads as TGTGCCAGCAGGCCCGCAGGGTACGCCTACGAGCAGTACTTC. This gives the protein CASRPAGYAYEQYF.

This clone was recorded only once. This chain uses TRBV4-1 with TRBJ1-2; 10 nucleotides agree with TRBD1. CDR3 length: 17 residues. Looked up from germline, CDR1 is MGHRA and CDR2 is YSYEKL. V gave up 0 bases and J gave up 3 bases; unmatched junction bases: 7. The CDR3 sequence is CASSQDAFGTGDYGYTF. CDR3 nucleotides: TGCGCCAGCAGCCAAGACGCGTTTGGGACAGGGGACTATGGCTACACCTTC.

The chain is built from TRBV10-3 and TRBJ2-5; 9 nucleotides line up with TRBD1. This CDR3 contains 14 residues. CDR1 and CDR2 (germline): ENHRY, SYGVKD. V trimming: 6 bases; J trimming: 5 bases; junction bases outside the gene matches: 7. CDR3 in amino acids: CAISRPGTGETQYF. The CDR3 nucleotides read TGTGCCATCAGCCGCCCCGGGACAGGGGAGACCCAGTACTTC.

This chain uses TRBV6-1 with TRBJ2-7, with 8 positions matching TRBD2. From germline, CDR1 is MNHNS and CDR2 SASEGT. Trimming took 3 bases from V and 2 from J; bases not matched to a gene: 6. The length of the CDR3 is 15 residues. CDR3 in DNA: TGTGCCAGCAGTGAGGCGGGAGGCCCCCCCTACGAGCAGTACTTC. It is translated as CASSEAGGPPYEQYF.

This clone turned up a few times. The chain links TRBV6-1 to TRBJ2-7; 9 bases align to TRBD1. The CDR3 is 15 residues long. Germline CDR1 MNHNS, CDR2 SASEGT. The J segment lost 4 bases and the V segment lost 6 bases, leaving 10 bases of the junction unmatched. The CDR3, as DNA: TGTGCCAGCAGACTACCGGGACAGGGAGTTTACGAGCAGTACTTC. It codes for CASRLPGQGVYEQYF.

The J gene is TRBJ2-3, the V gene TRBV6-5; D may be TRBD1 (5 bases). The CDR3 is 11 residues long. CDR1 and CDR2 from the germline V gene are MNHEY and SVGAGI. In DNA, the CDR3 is TGTGGAAGTGGGGCGACAGATACGCAGTATTTT. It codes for CGSGATDTQYF.

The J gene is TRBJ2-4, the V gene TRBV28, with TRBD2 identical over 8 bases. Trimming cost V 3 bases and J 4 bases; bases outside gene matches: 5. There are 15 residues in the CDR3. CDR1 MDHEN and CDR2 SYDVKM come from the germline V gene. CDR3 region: CASSFLAGGKNIQYF. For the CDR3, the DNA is TGTGCCAGCAGTTTTTTGGCGGGGGGAAAAAACATTCAGTACTTC.

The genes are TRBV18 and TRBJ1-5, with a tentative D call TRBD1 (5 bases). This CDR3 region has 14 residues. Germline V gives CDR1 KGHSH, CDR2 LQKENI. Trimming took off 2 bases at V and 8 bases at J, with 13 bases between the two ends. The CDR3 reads CASSPNGGSEPQHF. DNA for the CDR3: TGTGCCAGCTCACCAAACGGGGGATCGGAGCCCCAGCATTTT.

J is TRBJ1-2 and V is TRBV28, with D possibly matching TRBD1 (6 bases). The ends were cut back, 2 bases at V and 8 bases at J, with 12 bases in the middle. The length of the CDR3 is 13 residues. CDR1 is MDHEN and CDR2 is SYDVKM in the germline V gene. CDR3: CASSLGGAAGYTF. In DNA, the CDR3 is TGTGCCAGCAGTTTAGGGGGGGCCGCGGGCTACACCTTC.

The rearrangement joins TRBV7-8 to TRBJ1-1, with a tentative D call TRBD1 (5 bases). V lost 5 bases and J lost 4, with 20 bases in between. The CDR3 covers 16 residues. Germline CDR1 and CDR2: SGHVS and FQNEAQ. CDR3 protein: CASSPLQEGRRTEAFF. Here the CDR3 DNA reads TGTGCCAGCAGCCCACTCCAGGAGGGACGTCGCACTGAAGCTTTCTTT.

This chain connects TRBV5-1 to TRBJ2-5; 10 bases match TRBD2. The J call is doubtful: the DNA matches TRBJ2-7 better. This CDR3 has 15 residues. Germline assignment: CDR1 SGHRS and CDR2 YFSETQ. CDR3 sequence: CASSLRGLAVYEQYF. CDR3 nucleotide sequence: TGCGCCAGCAGCTTGCGAGGACTAGCGGTCTACGAGCAGTACTTC.

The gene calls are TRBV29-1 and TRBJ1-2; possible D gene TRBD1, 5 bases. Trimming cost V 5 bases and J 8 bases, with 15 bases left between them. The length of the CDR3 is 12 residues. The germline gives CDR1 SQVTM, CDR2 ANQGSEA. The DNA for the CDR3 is TGCAGCGTTTCCCAGGGCGTTCGGGGCTACACCTTC. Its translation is CSVSQGVRGYTF.

The CDR3: CSVETFELAGRNNEQFF. CDR3 DNA sequence: TGCAGCGTTGAAACCTTTGAACTAGCGGGAAGAAACAATGAGCAGTTCTTC. The chain links TRBV29-1 to TRBJ2-1, with 10 positions matching TRBD2. The germline CDR1 and CDR2 sequences are SQVTM and ANQGSEA. V was clipped by 2 bases and J by 5 bases; unmatched bases: 12. CDR3 size: 17 residues.

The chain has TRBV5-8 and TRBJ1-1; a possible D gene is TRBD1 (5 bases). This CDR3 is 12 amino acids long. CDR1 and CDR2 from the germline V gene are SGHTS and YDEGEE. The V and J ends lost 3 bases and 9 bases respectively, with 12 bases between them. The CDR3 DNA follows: TGTGCCAGCAGCTCGCCGGGGGGGAAAGCTTTCTTT. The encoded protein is CASSSPGGKAFF. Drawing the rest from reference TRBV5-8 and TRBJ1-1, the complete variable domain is EAGVTQSPTHLIKTRGQQATLRCSPISGHTSVYWYQQALGLGLQFLLWYDEGEERNRGNFPPRFSGRQFPNYSSELNVNALELEDSALYLCASSSPGGKAFFGQGTRLTVV.

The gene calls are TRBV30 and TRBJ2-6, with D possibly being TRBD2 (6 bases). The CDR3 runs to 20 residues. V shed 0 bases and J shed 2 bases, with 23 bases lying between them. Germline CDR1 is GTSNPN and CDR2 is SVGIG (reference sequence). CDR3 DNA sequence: TGTGCCTGGAGTGTACACTTGAGCATGACCCGGGGGACTGGGGCCAACGTCCTGACTTTC. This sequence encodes CAWSVHLSMTRGTGANVLTF.

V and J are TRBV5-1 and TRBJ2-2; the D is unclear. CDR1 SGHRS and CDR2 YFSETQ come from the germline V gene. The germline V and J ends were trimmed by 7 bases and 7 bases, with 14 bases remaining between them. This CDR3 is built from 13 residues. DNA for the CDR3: TGCGCCAGCCGAGTGGAGTTCAACGGGGAGCTGTTTTTT. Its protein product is CASRVEFNGELFF.

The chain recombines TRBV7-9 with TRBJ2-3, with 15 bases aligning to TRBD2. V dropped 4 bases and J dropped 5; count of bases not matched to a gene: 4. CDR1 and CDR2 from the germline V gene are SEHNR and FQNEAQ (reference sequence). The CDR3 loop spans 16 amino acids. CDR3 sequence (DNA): TGTGCCAGCAGCTGGACTAGCGGGGGGGAGAGAGATACGCAGTATTTT. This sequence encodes CASSWTSGGERDTQYF.

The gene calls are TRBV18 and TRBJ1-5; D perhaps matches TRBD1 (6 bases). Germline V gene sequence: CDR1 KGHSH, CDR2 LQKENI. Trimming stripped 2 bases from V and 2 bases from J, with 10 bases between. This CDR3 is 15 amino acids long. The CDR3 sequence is CASSPFSGGNQPQHF. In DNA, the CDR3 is TGTGCCAGCTCACCATTTTCAGGGGGCAATCAGCCCCAGCATTTT.

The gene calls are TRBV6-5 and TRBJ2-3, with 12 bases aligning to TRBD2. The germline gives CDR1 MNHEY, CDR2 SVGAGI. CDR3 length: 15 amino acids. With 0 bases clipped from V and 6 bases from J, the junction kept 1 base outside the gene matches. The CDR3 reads CASSYSTSGRDTQYF. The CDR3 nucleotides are TGTGCCAGCAGTTACTCAACTAGCGGGAGGGATACGCAGTATTTT.

This CDR3 reads CASSLGFGLANYNEQFF. The CDR3 DNA sequence: TGCGCCAGCAGCTTGGGATTCGGCCTAGCGAATTACAATGAGCAGTTCTTC. V gene TRBV5-1 combines with J gene TRBJ2-1; a possible D gene is TRBD2 (6 bases). V lost 0 bases, J lost 4 bases, and 17 bases lay in between. The CDR3 sequence is 17 residues long. Germline CDR1 is SGHRS and CDR2 is YFSETQ.